This T cell receptor beta chain was retrieved from a study of blood T cell repertoires in COVID-19. As for the study in general: The analysed material was cDNA or gDNA that came from T cells, B-cell-depleted T cells, or PBMCs.

Original analysis: How many nucleated cells were present was estimated from reference gene primer amplification. The data were produced by immunoSEQ multiplex PCR, yet TCRdb's version contains in-frame clones alone and is incomplete. V, J and clone size are taken as reported in that table, and D and trimming were inferred from the DNA itself. The sample yields over 200,000 clones, around 90% seen once. Germline assignment: CDR1 SGHNT and CDR2 YYREEE (reference sequence). The CDR3 runs to 16 residues. The V segment lost 0 bases and the J segment 3 bases; nucleotides outside the gene matches: 5. The chain links TRBV5-4 to TRBJ1-3; 8 nucleotides match TRBD1. The receptor's source is a man aged 18-30 years with active or convalescent COVID-19. Sequenced material: peripheral blood. CDR3 sequence reads: CASSLGTQGVGNTIYF. As DNA, the CDR3 is TGTGCCAGCAGCTTGGGGACACAGGGGGTTGGAAACACCATATATTTT.